These 29 T cell receptor beta chains were all obtained from the same sample, sequenced in a study of T-cell reconstitution after alpha-beta-depleted transplantation in children. Unique molecular identifiers were used to barcode this TCRbeta library. Each CDR3 protein is one row after TCRdb ran MiXCR on the PCR reads. Among about 400,000 distinct CDR3 sequences listed, 20% were seen once. This material consisted of PBMCs from the stem cell graft donor, taken from the stem cell graft. The receptor set was obtained from a human donor who donated a stem cell graft to a child with acute myeloid leukemia.

The table lists this clonotype with a few counts. V usage is TRBV2 and J usage is TRBJ2-7; 9 positions match TRBD2. This CDR3 contains 16 residues. CDR1 and CDR2 (germline): SNHLY, FYNNEI. The J segment lost 0 bases and the V segment lost 6 bases, leaving 9 bases of the junction unmatched. Here the CDR3 reads CASRRKGTSSSYEQYF. The CDR3 bases are TGTGCCAGCAGGAGAAAGGGGACTAGCAGCTCCTACGAGCAGTACTTC.

This clonotype was seen a handful of times. The gene calls are TRBV20-1 and TRBJ1-1; D gene uncertain. Trimming left V 4 bases short and J 1 base short, with 10 bases between. Germline loops: CDR1 DFQATT, CDR2 SNEGSKA (reference sequence). CDR3 size: 13 residues. DNA for the CDR3: TGCAGTGCTAAACCCATGAAGAACACTGAAGCTTTCTTT. The encoded protein is CSAKPMKNTEAFF.

This clonotype was counted at least ten times. V is TRBV29-1 and J is TRBJ2-7, with D possibly being TRBD2 (7 bases). The CDR3 loop spans 13 amino acids. Trimming pared 2 bases from V and 7 bases from J, leaving 15 bases between. Germline values: CDR1 SQVTM, CDR2 ANQGSEA. In nucleotides, the CDR3 is TGCAGCGTTGAAAGGGAGGGGGGGCGTGAGCAGTACTTC. Its translation is CSVEREGGREQYF.

This clonotype is medium-sized by share. This rearrangement joins TRBV29-1 to TRBJ2-1; a weak D match, TRBD2 (5 bases). V was clipped by 3 bases and J by 6 bases, with 18 bases between them. This CDR3 comprises 15 residues. Germline lookup yields CDR1 SQVTM and CDR2 ANQGSEA. CDR3 sequence: CSVESGRSVGNEQFF. CDR3 sequence (DNA): TGCAGCGTTGAGAGCGGAAGGTCGGTTGGCAATGAGCAGTTCTTC.

This clonotype was recorded a few times. One junction end does not reproduce the germline sequence, and a read error may be involved. V usage is TRBV12-3 or TRBV12-4 and J usage is TRBJ2-5, with D unclear. This CDR3 has 11 amino acids. The CDR3 here is CASRLEETQYF. DNA for the CDR3: TGTGCCAGCAGATTAGAAGAGACCCAGTACTTC.

This chain connects TRBV5-5 to TRBJ2-3, with 7 bases matching TRBD2. The germline V gene encodes CDR1 SGHKS and CDR2 YYEKEE (reference sequence). CDR3 length: 15 amino acids. With 4 bases clipped from V and 3 bases from J, the junction kept 8 bases outside the gene matches. CDR3 in amino acids: CASSGGSSFTDTQYF. The CDR3 bases are TGTGCCAGCAGCGGCGGGAGCTCATTTACAGATACGCAGTATTTT.

This chain links TRBV3-1 with TRBJ1-2; no firm D call. The CDR3 totals 13 residues. Germline V gives CDR1 LGHDT, CDR2 YNNKEL (reference sequence). V was cut by 4 bases and J by 4 bases, with 10 bases left in between. The CDR3 region is CASSPIDIYGYTF. For the CDR3, the DNA is TGTGCCAGCAGCCCAATAGACATCTATGGCTACACCTTC.

This clonotype came up a few times. The rearrangement links TRBV12-3 or TRBV12-4 to TRBJ1-1, with a weak D call TRBD1 (5 bases). The CDR3 consists of 15 residues. Trimming cost V 5 bases and J 0 bases, with 13 bases left between them. CDR3 in amino acids: CASSPSGGVNTEAFF. DNA for the CDR3: TGTGCCAGCAGTCCCTCGGGAGGGGTGAACACTGAAGCTTTCTTT.

This chain links TRBV20-1 with TRBJ2-3; D possibly corresponds to TRBD2 (6 bases). Germline values: CDR1 DFQATT, CDR2 SNEGSKA (reference sequence). This CDR3 comprises 14 residues. V was clipped by 2 bases and J by 0 bases, with 9 bases between them. As DNA, the CDR3 is TGCAGTGCTAGACCGGGACTGAGCACAGATACGCAGTATTTT. Translated: CSARPGLSTDTQYF.

This clonotype showed up many times. The chain links TRBV30 to TRBJ2-2, with D unresolved. The CDR3 is 12 residues long. V gave up 2 bases and J gave up 1 base, with 2 bases separating them. From germline, CDR1 is GTSNPN and CDR2 SVGIG (reference sequence). The CDR3 sequence is CAWSRNTGELFF. The CDR3 DNA sequence: TGTGCCTGGAGTCGGAACACCGGGGAGCTGTTTTTT.

This sequence joins TRBV10-3 and TRBJ2-1; D ambiguous. V was trimmed by 0 bases and J by 2 bases, leaving 11 bases between them. CDR1 and CDR2 (germline): ENHRY, SYGVKD. There are 16 residues in the CDR3. The CDR3 spells CAISESVGSPYNEQFF. The CDR3 DNA sequence: TGTGCCATCAGTGAGTCGGTAGGTAGCCCCTACAATGAGCAGTTCTTC.

This clonotype was counted a few times. The chain recombines TRBV2 with TRBJ1-5; no definite D call. Trimming pared 7 bases from V and 4 bases from J, leaving 17 bases between. Germline assignment: CDR1 SNHLY and CDR2 FYNNEI. This CDR3 is built from 15 residues. The CDR3 protein is CASKEEVGINQPQHF. The CDR3 nucleotides read TGTGCCAGCAAAGAAGAAGTGGGCATAAATCAGCCCCAGCATTTT. Combining the CDR3 with reference TRBV2 and TRBJ1-5 gives the whole variable domain EPEVTQTPSHQVTQMGQEVILRCVPISNHLYFYWYRQILGQKVEFLVSFYNNEISEKSEIFDDQFSVERPDGSNFTLKIRSTKLEDSAMYFCASKEEVGINQPQHFGDGTRLSIL.

This clonotype was observed a few times. The chain joins TRBV20-1 to TRBJ2-2; no definite D call. Trimming pared 0 bases from V and 0 bases from J, leaving 8 bases between. CDR1 DFQATT and CDR2 SNEGSKA come from the germline V gene (reference sequence). This CDR3 has 15 amino acids. The CDR3 region has the DNA TGCAGTGCTAGAGACCCCCGAGCGAACACCGGGGAGCTGTTTTTT. Its translation is CSARDPRANTGELFF.

The sample holds a few counts of this clonotype. The chain couples TRBV24-1 to TRBJ2-2; 7 nucleotides line up with TRBD1. The V and J ends lost 4 bases and 1 base, in that order; junction bases with no gene match: 11. The CDR3 has 18 residues. The germline V gene encodes CDR1 KGHDR and CDR2 SFDVKD. The CDR3 is CATSELPTGEWNTGELFF. CDR3 in DNA: TGTGCCACCAGTGAGTTACCAACAGGGGAATGGAACACCGGGGAGCTGTTTTTT.

This clonotype was recorded many times. The J gene is TRBJ2-1, the V gene TRBV24-1; TRBD1 aligns across 8 bases. CDR1 is KGHDR, CDR2 SFDVKD, per germline. V gave up 7 bases and J gave up 0 bases; unmatched junction bases: 4. The CDR3 is 15 amino acids. Here the CDR3 DNA reads TGTGCCACCAGCGTCACAGGGGGCTCCTACAATGAGCAGTTCTTC. This gives the protein CATSVTGGSYNEQFF.

This clonotype was detected only a few times. The chain joins TRBV12-3 or TRBV12-4 to TRBJ2-3, with a tentative D call TRBD1 (6 bases). CDR3 length equals 15 residues. V shed 3 bases and J shed 1 base, with 11 bases lying between them. The CDR3 loop is CASSLVRGGTDTQYF. The CDR3 DNA reads as TGTGCCAGCAGTTTGGTCAGGGGTGGCACAGATACGCAGTATTTT.

This sequence joins TRBV27 and TRBJ1-1, with TRBD1 matching over 8 bases. Trimming removed 2 bases from V and 5 bases from J; junction bases left unmatched: 4. The CDR3 loop spans 14 amino acids. Germline CDR1 is MNHEY and CDR2 is SMNVEV (reference sequence). The chain's CDR3 is CASSLGRQGTEAFF. The CDR3 bases are TGTGCCAGCAGTTTAGGACGACAGGGGACTGAAGCTTTCTTT.

This clonotype was seen a handful of times. This chain joins TRBV29-1 and TRBJ2-1; 8 nucleotides match TRBD2. CDR1 and CDR2 (germline): SQVTM, ANQGSEA. V shed 7 bases, J shed 1 base, and the junction held 12 bases outside the gene matches. This CDR3 contains 16 residues. The CDR3 here is CSAVPSSGKSYNEQFF. As DNA, the CDR3 is TGCAGCGCCGTACCCAGTAGCGGGAAATCCTACAATGAGCAGTTCTTC.

Points on this clonotype: This clone may be a read error of a much larger clone one base away. DNA of the CDR3: TGCGCCAGCATCCCGGGACTAGCGGGATCCGAGCAGTACTTC. Translated: CASIPGLAGSEQYF. The V gene is TRBV5-1, the J gene TRBJ2-7; 13 bases line up with TRBD2. This CDR3 has 14 amino acids. In germline, CDR1 is SGHRS, CDR2 YFSETQ. The junction had 6 bases not matched to a gene; V was cut back by 6 bases and J by 6 bases.

V gene TRBV28 combines with J gene TRBJ2-1; D is uncertain. The CDR3 covers 11 residues. Germline CDR1 is MDHEN and CDR2 is SYDVKM. The V and J ends lost 2 bases and 15 bases respectively, with 11 bases between them. CDR3 sequence reads: CASSLRRQLFF. Written as DNA, the CDR3 is TGTGCCAGCAGTTTACGGCGGCAGCTGTTCTTC.

This sequence joins TRBV5-1 and TRBJ2-5; D possibly uses TRBD1 or TRBD2 (5 bases each). CDR1 SGHRS and CDR2 YFSETQ come from the germline V gene. With 3 bases removed from V and 5 bases from J, the gap between germline ends came to 11 bases. The CDR3 has 13 residues. The chain's CDR3 is CASSWGTSETQYF. CDR3 bases: TGCGCCAGCAGCTGGGGGACCTCGGAGACCCAGTACTTC.

The sample holds a few counts of this clonotype. This chain connects TRBV20-1 to TRBJ2-1; a weak D match, TRBD2 (6 bases). There are 16 residues in the CDR3. Trimming stripped 0 bases from V and 5 bases from J, with 17 bases between. CDR1 DFQATT and CDR2 SNEGSKA come from the germline V gene (reference sequence). CDR3 region: CSAREDYSGIHNEQFF. CDR3 DNA: TGCAGTGCTAGAGAGGACTACTCGGGCATACACAATGAGCAGTTCTTC.

This chain links TRBV20-1 with TRBJ2-2; no clear D gene. The germline V and J ends were trimmed by 0 bases and 9 bases, with 5 bases remaining between them. Looked up from germline, CDR1 is DFQATT and CDR2 is SNEGSKA (reference sequence). CDR3 length equals 11 residues. The CDR3: CSARESRELFF. The DNA for the CDR3 is TGCAGTGCTAGAGAGTCCCGGGAGCTGTTTTTT.

As concerns this clonotype: A much bigger clone sits one base away, suggesting this may be a read error. The chain joins TRBV20-1 to TRBJ2-2; 8 bases are a match to TRBD2. Germline loops: CDR1 DFQATT, CDR2 SNEGSKA (reference sequence). The length of the CDR3 is 17 residues. V lost 2 bases to trimming and J lost 5 bases; unmatched junction nucleotides: 13. In nucleotides, the CDR3 is TGCAGTGCTAGACCGAAGGGAGGACCGGGAGGGACCGGGGAGCTGTTTTTT. This encodes CSARPKGGPGGTGELFF.

The rearrangement joins TRBV4-2 to TRBJ1-1, with no clear D. Germline CDR1 LGHNA, CDR2 YNFKEQ. The CDR3 length is 12 residues. Trimming pared 4 bases from V and 8 bases from J, leaving 11 bases between. CDR3 in DNA: TGTGCCAGCAGCCCGGGCTACTTGGAAGCTTTCTTT. Translated, it gives CASSPGYLEAFF.

The sample holds one count of this clonotype. The rearrangement uses TRBV5-1 and TRBJ2-5; the match to TRBD1 covers 9 bases. The V segment lost 6 bases and the J segment 5 bases; nucleotides outside the gene matches: 14. The CDR3 covers 16 residues. Germline CDR1 and CDR2: SGHRS and YFSETQ. The CDR3 region is CASTSLGTGFEETQYF. Written as DNA, the CDR3 is TGCGCCAGCACCAGTCTTGGGACAGGGTTTGAGGAGACCCAGTACTTC.

This clonotype was seen more than once but under ten times. In nucleotides, the CDR3 is TGCGCCAGCAGCCAAGAAGTCAGGAACACTGAAGCTTTCTTT. It is translated as CASSQEVRNTEAFF. The chain uses TRBV4-1 and TRBJ1-1; D gene unclear. V gave up 0 bases and J gave up 1 base, with 6 bases separating them. Germline V gives CDR1 MGHRA, CDR2 YSYEKL. The CDR3 sequence is 14 residues long.

A few counts support this clonotype. The chain joins TRBV12-3 or TRBV12-4 to TRBJ2-7, with a tentative D call TRBD2 (6 bases). This CDR3 spans 15 amino acids. Deletions cut 3 bases from V and 0 bases from J, with 12 bases between. The CDR3 reads CASSFGGVSSYEQYF. The DNA for the CDR3 is TGTGCCAGCAGTTTCGGCGGGGTAAGCTCCTACGAGCAGTACTTC.

The V call is TRBV5-1, the J call TRBJ2-3, with 9 bases lining up with TRBD1. Per the germline V gene, CDR1 is SGHRS and CDR2 is YFSETQ. V shed 0 bases, J shed 4 bases, and the junction held 3 bases outside the gene matches. The CDR3 runs to 15 residues. CDR3 sequence: CASSLGDRDPDTQYF. The CDR3, as DNA: TGCGCCAGCAGCTTGGGGGACAGGGATCCAGATACGCAGTATTTT. Variable domain in full (rest from reference TRBV5-1 and TRBJ2-3): KAGVTQTPRYLIKTRGQQVTLSCSPISGHRSVSWYQQTPGQGLQFLFEYFSETQRNKGNFPGRFSGRQFSNSRSEMNVSTLELGDSALYLCASSLGDRDPDTQYFGPGTRLTVL.